This TCR beta chain came from a study of blood T cells in healthy people across ages. Study-wide results and caveats: Long-lived donors carried more naive CD4+ cells and greater diversity than aged donors. TCR beta diversity tracked closely with naive T cell percentage.

Note on this clonotype: Its antigen is currently unknown.

The CDR3 is 13 residues long. Germline V gene sequence: CDR1 MGHDK, CDR2 SYGVNS. V was pared by 4 bases and J by 5 bases, with 4 bases of the junction left unmatched. Then a second PCR, running about 6 to 12 cycles, was carried out with a sample-barcoded 5' primer and a J-beta primer mix. Samples each returned at least 3 million CDR3-containing paired-end reads. A single record per CDR3 protein comes from TCRdb applying MiXCR to the 5' RACE reads. This table has some 1.4 million distinct CDR3 sequences, 42% appearing once. Every participating donor contributed roughly 11 milliliters of peripheral blood through a draw.

The sequence came from a woman aged 18 to 35 in good health. This sequence joins TRBV25-1 and TRBJ1-2, with 7 bases aligning to TRBD1. The material sequenced was blood. The CDR3 protein is CASSATGAYGYTF. The CDR3, as DNA: TGTGCCAGCAGTGCAACAGGGGCGTATGGCTACACCTTC.